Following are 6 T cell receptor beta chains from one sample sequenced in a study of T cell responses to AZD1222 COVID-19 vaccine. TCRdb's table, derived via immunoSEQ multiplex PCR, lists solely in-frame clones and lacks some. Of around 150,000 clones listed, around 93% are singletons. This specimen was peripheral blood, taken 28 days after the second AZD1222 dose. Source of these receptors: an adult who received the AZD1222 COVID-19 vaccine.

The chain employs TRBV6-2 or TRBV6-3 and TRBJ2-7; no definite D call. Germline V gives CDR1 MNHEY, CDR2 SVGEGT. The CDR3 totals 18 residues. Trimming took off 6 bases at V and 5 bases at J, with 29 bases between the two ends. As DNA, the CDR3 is TGTGCCAGCAGCCGCCGTTCGGCAGGATCCTCTTCCGGGCACGAGCAGTACTTC. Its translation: CASSRRSAGSSSGHEQYF.

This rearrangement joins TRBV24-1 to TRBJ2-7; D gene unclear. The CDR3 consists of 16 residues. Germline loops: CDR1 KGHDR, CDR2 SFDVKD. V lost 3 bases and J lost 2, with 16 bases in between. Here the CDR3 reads CATSDPRTAPPYEQYF. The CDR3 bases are TGTGCCACCAGTGATCCCCGGACGGCCCCCCCCTACGAGCAGTACTTC.

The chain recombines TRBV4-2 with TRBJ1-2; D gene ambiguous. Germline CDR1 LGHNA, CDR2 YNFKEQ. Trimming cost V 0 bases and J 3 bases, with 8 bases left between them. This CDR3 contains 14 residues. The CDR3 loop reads CASSQDQADYGYTF. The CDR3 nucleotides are TGTGCCAGCAGCCAAGATCAGGCAGACTATGGCTACACCTTC.

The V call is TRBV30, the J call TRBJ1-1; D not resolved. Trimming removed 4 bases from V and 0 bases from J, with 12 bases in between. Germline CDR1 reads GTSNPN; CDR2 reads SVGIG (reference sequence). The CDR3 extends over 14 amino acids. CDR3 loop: CAWNRGGMNTEAFF. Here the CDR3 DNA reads TGTGCCTGGAATCGGGGTGGGATGAACACTGAAGCTTTCTTT. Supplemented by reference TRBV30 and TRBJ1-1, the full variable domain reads SQTIHQWPATLVQPVGSPLSLECTVEGTSNPNLYWYRQAAGRGLQLLFYSVGIGQISSEVPQNLSASRPQDRQFILSSKKLLLSDSGFYLCAWNRGGMNTEAFFGQGTRLTVV.

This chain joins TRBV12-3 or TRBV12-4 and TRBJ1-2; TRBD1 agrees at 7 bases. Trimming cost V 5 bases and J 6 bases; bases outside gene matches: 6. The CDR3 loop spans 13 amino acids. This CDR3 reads CASSRDSRHGYTF. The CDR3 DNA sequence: TGTGCCAGCAGTCGGGACAGCCGGCATGGCTACACCTTC.

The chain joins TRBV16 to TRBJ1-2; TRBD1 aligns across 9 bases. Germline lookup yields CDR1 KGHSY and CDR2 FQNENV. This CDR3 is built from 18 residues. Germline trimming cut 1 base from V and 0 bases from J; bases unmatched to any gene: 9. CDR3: CASSQFVRGDRANYGYTF. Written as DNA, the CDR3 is TGTGCCAGCAGCCAATTCGTGCGGGGGGACAGGGCTAACTATGGCTACACCTTC. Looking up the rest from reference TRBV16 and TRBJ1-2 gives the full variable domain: GEEVAQTPKHLVRGEGQKAKLYCAPIKGHSYVFWYQQVLKNEFKFLISFQNENVFDETGMPKERFSAKCLPNSPCSLEIQATKLEDSAVYFCASSQFVRGDRANYGYTFGSGTRLTVV.